In this sample, the clone carrying this T cell receptor (beta chain) turned up many times. Its antigen is as yet unknown. It was by two-round multiplex PCR that TCR beta CDR3 was amplified from genomic DNA. The first round of PCR was done with primers that matched each TRBV and TRBJ gene. Each CDR3 protein is one row after TCRdb ran MiXCR on the multiplex PCR reads. The top ten clones hold roughly 10% of a sample with about 13,000 distinct CDR3 sequences, about 27% of them seen once. The junction had 6 bases not matched to a gene; V was cut back by 1 base and J by 4 bases. CDR1 is SGHTA and CDR2 is FQGTGA in the germline V gene. The CDR3 covers 18 residues. The data were obtained in a study of prognosis after radiotherapy for stage I lung cancer. The wider study: Delivery of radiotherapy was by SBRT in 3 to 5 fractions at a biologically effective dose of at least 100 Gy.

Study-wide findings and caveats: It was not determined whether the expanded TCR clones were tumor-specific. In patients with versus without metastases, TRBV and TRBJ gene usage reportedly differed.

This sequence was found in a donor aged 50 or older with non-small cell lung cancer. The chain is built from TRBV7-3 and TRBJ2-3; 15 bases are shared with TRBD2. The sequenced sample was PBMCs, obtained before or after stereotactic body radiation therapy (not recorded which). The CDR3 loop is CASSLRGLAGGGADTQYF. Here the CDR3 DNA reads TGTGCCAGCAGCTTAAGGGGACTAGCGGGAGGAGGCGCAGATACGCAGTATTTT.